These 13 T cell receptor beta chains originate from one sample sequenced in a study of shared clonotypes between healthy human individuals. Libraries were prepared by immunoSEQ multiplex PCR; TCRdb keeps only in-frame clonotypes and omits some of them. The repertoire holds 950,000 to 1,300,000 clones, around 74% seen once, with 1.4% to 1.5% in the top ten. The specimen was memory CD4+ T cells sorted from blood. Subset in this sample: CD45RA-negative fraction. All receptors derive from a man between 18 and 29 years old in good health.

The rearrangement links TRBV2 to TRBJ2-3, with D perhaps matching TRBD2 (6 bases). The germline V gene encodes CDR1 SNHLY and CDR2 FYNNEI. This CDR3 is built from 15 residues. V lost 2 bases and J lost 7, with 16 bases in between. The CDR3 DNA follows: TGTGCCAGCAGTGAATTGGGGGGAGGCGGGTATACGCAGTATTTT. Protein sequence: CASSELGGGGYTQYF. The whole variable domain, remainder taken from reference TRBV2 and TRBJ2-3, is EPEVTQTPSHQVTQMGQEVILRCVPISNHLYFYWYRQILGQKVEFLVSFYNNEISEKSEIFDDQFSVERPDGSNFTLKIRSTKLEDSAMYFCASSELGGGGYTQYFGPGTRLTVL.

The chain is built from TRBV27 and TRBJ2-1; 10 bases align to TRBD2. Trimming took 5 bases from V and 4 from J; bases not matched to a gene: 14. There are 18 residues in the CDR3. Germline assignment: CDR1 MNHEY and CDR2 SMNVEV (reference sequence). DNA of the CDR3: TGTGCCAGCAGTGCTAGAGCGGGAGGGGCTTTGGGTTACAATGAGCAGTTCTTC. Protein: CASSARAGGALGYNEQFF.

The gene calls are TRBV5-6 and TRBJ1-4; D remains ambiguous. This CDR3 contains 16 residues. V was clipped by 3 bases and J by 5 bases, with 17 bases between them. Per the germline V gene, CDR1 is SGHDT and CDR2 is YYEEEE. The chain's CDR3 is CASSSAGSQINEKLFF. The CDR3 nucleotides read TGTGCCAGCAGCTCAGCAGGATCACAGATCAATGAAAAACTGTTTTTT. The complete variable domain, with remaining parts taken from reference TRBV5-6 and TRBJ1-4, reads DAGVTQSPTHLIKTRGQQVTLRCSPKSGHDTVSWYQQALGQGPQFIFQYYEEEERQRGNFPDRFSGHQFPNYSSELNVNALLLGDSALYLCASSSAGSQINEKLFFGSGTQLSVL.

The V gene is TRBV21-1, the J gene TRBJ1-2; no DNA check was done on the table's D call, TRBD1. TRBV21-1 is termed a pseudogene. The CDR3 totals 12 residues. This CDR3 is CASRRDRGDYTF. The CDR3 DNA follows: TGTGCCAGCAGGAGGGACAGGGGTGACTACACCTTC.

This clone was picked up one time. Here the CDR3 reads CASSLTKANYGYTF. The CDR3 DNA reads as TGTGCCAGCAGTTTGACAAAAGCTAACTATGGCTACACCTTC. This chain uses TRBV27 with TRBJ1-2; no definite D call. The CDR3 has 14 residues. V lost 3 bases and J lost 0, with 8 bases in between. Germline CDR1 is MNHEY and CDR2 is SMNVEV (reference sequence).

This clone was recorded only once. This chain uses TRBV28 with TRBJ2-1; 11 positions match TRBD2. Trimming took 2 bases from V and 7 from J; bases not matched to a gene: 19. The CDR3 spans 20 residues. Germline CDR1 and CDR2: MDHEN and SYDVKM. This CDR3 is CASSLTGRLAGGRLLNEQFF. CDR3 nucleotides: TGTGCCAGCAGTTTAACGGGCCGGCTAGCGGGGGGTAGATTATTGAATGAGCAGTTCTTC.

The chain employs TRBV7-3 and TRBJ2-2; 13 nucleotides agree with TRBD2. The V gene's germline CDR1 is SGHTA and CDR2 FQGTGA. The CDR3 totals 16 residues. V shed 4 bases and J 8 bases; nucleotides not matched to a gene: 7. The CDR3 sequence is CASSSSGLAGSGELFF. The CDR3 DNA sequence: TGTGCCAGCAGCTCCTCGGGACTAGCGGGATCGGGGGAGCTGTTTTTT.

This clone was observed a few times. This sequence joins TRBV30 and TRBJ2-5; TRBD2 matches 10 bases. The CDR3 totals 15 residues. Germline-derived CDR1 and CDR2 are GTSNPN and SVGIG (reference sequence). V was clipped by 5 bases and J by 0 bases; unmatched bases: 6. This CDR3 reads CAWGTSELYQETQYF. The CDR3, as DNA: TGTGCCTGGGGGACTAGCGAGTTGTACCAAGAGACCCAGTACTTC.

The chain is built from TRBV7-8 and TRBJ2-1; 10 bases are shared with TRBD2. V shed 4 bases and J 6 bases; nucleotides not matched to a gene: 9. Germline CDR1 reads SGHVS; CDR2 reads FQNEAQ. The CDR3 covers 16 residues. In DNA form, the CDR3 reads TGTGCCAGCAGCTGGCGGGAGCGGGAGGGCCGCAATGAGCAGTTCTTC. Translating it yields CASSWREREGRNEQFF.

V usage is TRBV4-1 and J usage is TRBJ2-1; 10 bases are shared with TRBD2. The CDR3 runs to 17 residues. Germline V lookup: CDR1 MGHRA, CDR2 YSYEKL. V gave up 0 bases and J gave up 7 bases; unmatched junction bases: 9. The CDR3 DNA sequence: TGCGCCAGCAGCCAAGATCTGTCTAGCGGGAGAGGAAATGAGCAGTTCTTC. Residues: CASSQDLSSGRGNEQFF.

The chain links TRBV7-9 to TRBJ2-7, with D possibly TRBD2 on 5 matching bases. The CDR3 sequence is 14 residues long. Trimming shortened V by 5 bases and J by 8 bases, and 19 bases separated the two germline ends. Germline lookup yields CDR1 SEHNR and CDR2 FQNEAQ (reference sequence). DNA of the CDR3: TGTGCCAGCAGCCCCCGGCTAGCCGTAATTCAGCAGTACTTC. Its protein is CASSPRLAVIQQYF.

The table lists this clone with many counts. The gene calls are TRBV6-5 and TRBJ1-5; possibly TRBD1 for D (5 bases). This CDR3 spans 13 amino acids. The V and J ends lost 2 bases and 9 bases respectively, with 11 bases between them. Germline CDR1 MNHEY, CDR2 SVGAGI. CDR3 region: CASSYTTRAPQHF. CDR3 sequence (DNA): TGTGCCAGCAGTTACACGACCAGGGCGCCCCAGCATTTT.

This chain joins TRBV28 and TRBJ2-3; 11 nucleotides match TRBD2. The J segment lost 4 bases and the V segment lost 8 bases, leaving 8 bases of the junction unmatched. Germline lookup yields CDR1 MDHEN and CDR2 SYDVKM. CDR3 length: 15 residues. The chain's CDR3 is CASLAGGPRPDTQYF. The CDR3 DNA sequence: TGTGCCAGCTTAGCGGGGGGGCCGAGGCCAGATACGCAGTATTTT.